The text below deals with one T cell receptor (beta chain). Its antigen is unknown. No clone much larger than this one lies a single base away; base qualities are absent. Library construction relied on the immunoSEQ multiplex PCR assay. The multiplex PCR relied on a mix of 60 forward primers for TCR Vbeta segments and 13 reverse primers for TCR Jbeta segments. The CDR3 region of rearranged TCR beta genes was amplified from genomic DNA by a multiplex PCR assay. The amplified TCR beta libraries were sequenced on the Illumina HiSeq System as 87-base-pair reads. In the source study's methods: A later analysis counted about 80 million unique TCR beta chains across the 550 to 750 repertoires, and roughly 9.9 million of these chains were shared by at least two donors. To remove PCR and sequencing errors, raw reads were error-corrected and collapsed into unique sequences using a nearest-neighbor algorithm that merged closely related sequences. CDR3 sequences were aligned to IMGT reference sequences to assign V, D and J gene segments. Each retained sequence needed at least a six-nucleotide match to both a V gene segment and a J gene segment. Rearrangements were classified as productive when the CDR3 lacked stop codons and remained in frame with V and J, and all other rearrangements were classified as non-productive. Following IMGT convention, CDR3 was defined as the stretch from the second conserved V-encoded cysteine up to the conserved J-encoded phenylalanine. The earlier analysis of some 580 of the donors excluded any sequence lacking an unambiguous match to a single V gene segment. An earlier analysis of some 610 of the donors called V segments functional above 56.7% productive rearrangements and segregating when the between-donor standard deviation exceeded 5%. A statistical classification framework was built to diagnose cytomegalovirus status from the catalog of TCR beta chain sequences. In a later analysis, TCR nucleotide sequences were compared against IMGT/GENE-DB human TR gene sequences so that V and J genes could be assigned. A later analysis assigned CDR3 sequences and most-parsimonious VDJ recombination scenarios with the TCRdist pipeline. In a later analysis, each TCR beta chain was defined by its CDR3 amino acid sequence together with its V-gene family, and reads lacking a unique V-gene family were excluded. A later analysis removed 592 highly shared, low-generation-probability nucleotide sequences to deal with suspected cross-contamination and a sequencing artifact. A later analysis calculated a clonal expansion index for each public chain from normalized within-repertoire ranks of inferred template counts. A later analysis computed generation probabilities with a VDJ recombination model fitted to out-of-frame rearrangements, and checked the results against IGoR. Hypergeometric tests were used in a later analysis to score TCR-TCR, TCR-HLA and TCR-CMV co-occurrence, with a repertoire-size bias correction applied to the TCR pairs. To estimate false discovery rates, a later analysis permuted the HLA or CMV assignments 20 times. In a later analysis, co-occurring TCRs were grouped with DBSCAN, and TCRdist sequence similarity was added when clustering was performed within HLA-allele-positive subsets. Co-occurrence clustering excluded repertoires with fewer than 30,000 or more than 120,000 public chains, plus five with anomalous nucleotide sharing. Held by TCRdb, this immuneACCESS table contains in-frame sequences only and omits some clones. Under half of the omission traces to an unresolved V gene where checked; the cause of the rest is unknown. V and J calls and clone size follow that table, whereas D and trimming were derived from the DNA. The sample table shows about 100,000 clones, and 50% to 70% are seen once. The top ten clones comprise over 3.5% of the sample.

This sample stems from a study of cytomegalovirus exposure and HLA in healthy donors (dated by TCRdb to about 2017). About the study as a whole: An earlier analysis of 587 of the donors reported over 250 Gb of sequence data and 117 million unique TCR beta sequences obtained from approximately 180 million T cells. Donor age, sex, ethnicity and CMV serostatus were compiled alongside the repertoire data. Roughly 300 gigabases of sequencing data and 78 million or so unique TCR sequences were included in an early release covering under 650 HLA-typed donors. In an earlier analysis of a few hundred of the donors, high-throughput TCR beta sequencing was used to judge whether each TCR beta V gene segment behaved as functional or pseudogenic. The aim of the study was to test whether cataloging public T cell receptors could identify signatures of past pathogen exposure. Both class I and class II loci were covered by HLA typing, at four-digit resolution. A later genetic analysis used genome-wide SNP genotypes for about 60% of the roughly 700 donors, treating that subset as a discovery cohort. Among a few hundred genotyped donors of the cohort, an average of about 240,000 unique TCR beta nucleotide sequences were sequenced per donor, roughly 18% of them non-productive. Rather than drawing on any new phenotypic data, the later analysis identified candidate immune exposures from TCR beta sequences and the way those sequences occurred across donors. Four to six DR-DQ haplotypes were handled as single units for association and clustering because linkage in the cohort was strong. The number of donors typed differed by locus, with 629-630 for A, B, C, DRB1 and DQB1, roughly 520 for DQA1, about 610 for DPA1, and roughly 450 for DPB1. Every repertoire in the discovery cohort had been generated on one and the same sequencing platform. To predict cytomegalovirus infection status, the study brought together high-throughput TCR immunosequencing, statistical association of individual TCRs with disease status, and machine learning. Of the approximately 400 genotyped donors, less than 90% were placed in the genetic ancestry cluster associated with self-reported Caucasian donors. A later analysis re-analyzed previously published TCR beta repertoires from 500 to 700 donors and added high-resolution HLA genotyping to study TCR occurrence patterns. A separate validation cohort of over a hundred different subjects was used in addition to the approximately 700-subject first cohort. The study used immunosequencing to profile the T cell repertoires of approximately 630 subjects and linked those repertoires to cytomegalovirus serostatus.

Based on the germline V gene, the CDR1 and CDR2 sequences are MGHRA and YSYEKL. At the junction V is shortened by 5 bases and J by 0 bases; bases outside the gene matches: 4. The CDR3 goes from the cysteine to the phenylalanine over 15 residues. The retained sequence is limited to the CDR3, 45 bases, with the frame set at the first base. Beyond this particular receptor, the publication reports: According to the authors, the approach could potentially be generalized to other disease states and immunological phenotypes. Correlated functional status among segregating V segments might reflect linkage disequilibrium, but an unknown experimental factor could not be ruled out. In the study, about 150 TCR beta chains were listed as associated with cytomegalovirus. In a later genetic analysis, fewer N-insertions in productive TCRs were reported among donors in an Asian-associated ancestry cluster than the approximately 710-donor mean. About 17 rarely observed V segments, including chromosome 9 orphons, were excluded from the earlier analysis of a few hundred of the donors because counts were too low. When HLA alleles, especially DR and DQ, strongly co-occurred, attributing TCR associations to individual alleles was difficult. A later analysis reported that several top co-occurrence clusters appeared linked to parvovirus B19, influenza, CMV and Epstein-Barr virus. This cohort had only TCR beta chains sequenced, and the lack of alpha or paired-chain data limited which features could be detected. A later analysis associated some 17,000 TCR beta sequences with specific HLA alleles at a false discovery rate of 0.05. The sequencing pipeline was judged likely to have produced a cluster of highly shared sequence variants as a technical artifact. Presence/absence analyses assumed roughly uniform sequencing depth across donors, an assumption that may not hold. The 87-base-pair reads could not distinguish some IMGT-functional V segments, including TRBV6-2 and TRBV6-3, so those segments were excluded. In a later genetic analysis, a missense DCLRE1C variant was associated with V-gene and J-gene trimming of TCR beta chains, and the association was replicated in an independent cohort. In vitro tests confirmed that a few of the cytomegalovirus-associated TCR beta chains recognize cytomegalovirus antigens. In a later analysis, the rate of TCR association differed among HLA loci, with DRB1 alleles having the most associated TCRs and HLA-C alleles having the fewest. In a later analysis, HLA-associated TCR beta chains showed more clonal expansion and lower generation probabilities than non-associated chains that were equally common. Broadly in line with IMGT annotations, most TCR beta V segments showed up in productive rearrangements about 87% or about 30% of the time in an earlier analysis of approximately 640 of the donors. Because some donors lacked HLA typing at each locus, the association tests relied only on the typed subset. A further reported finding was that TCR beta sequences accurately predicted the HLA-A and HLA-B alleles for most subjects in the first cohort. CMV serostatus was the only immune exposure information available for the cohort. Most TCR sequences were seen in very few donors, while some public TCRs were found in many individuals. Most CMV-associated TCR beta chains appeared to be HLA-restricted in a later analysis, and the HLA associations seemed to be driven largely by CMV exposure. In both the original and validation cohorts, the classifier was reported to diagnose cytomegalovirus status with high specificity and sensitivity.

In total, approximately 690 healthy bone marrow donors made up the cohort. At the time of sampling, all cohort members were nominally healthy, though unrecorded immune exposures were likely present. The donor tested CMV seropositive, placing the donor among the approximately 290 seropositive members of the cohort. A peripheral blood sample was provided by each donor, and peripheral blood mononuclear cells were used for TCR beta sequencing. Genomic DNA was extracted from the blood cell samples with the Qiagen DNeasy Blood Extraction Kit. Recombination connected TRBV4-1 to TRBJ2-1, and 7 junctional nucleotides match TRBD2. This TCR derives from a man aged 25 to 40 in good health and CMV-seropositive. Material: PBMCs. For the CDR3, the sequence is CASSLGGSSYNEQFF. The sequenced DNA is TGCGCCAGCAGCTTAGGCGGGAGCTCCTACAATGAGCAGTTCTTC.